These T cell receptor beta chains were read from a single sample in a study of T-cell memory formation after mild COVID-19. TCRdb called the 5' RACE reads again in MiXCR, with one record for every CDR3 protein. The table records hundreds of thousands of distinct CDR3 sequences, about 20% of them present only once. Sequenced input: PBMCs or a T cell subset sorted from them (not recorded which). These receptors were taken from an adult woman who had mild COVID-19 (a few samples of this study predate the infection). Cell type and time point are not known. The CDR3 runs from the conserved cysteine through the conserved F or W. A D gene is named only where the DNA matches it firmly. A row's size may be missing; if present it is once, few, many or a size class.

clone_size j_call v_call cdr3_length d_call cdr3_nt cdr3_aa
few TRBJ2-3 TRBV29-1 14 NA TGCAGCGTTGAAACCCTAGACGGCACAGATACGCAGTATTTT CSVETLDGTDTQYF
few TRBJ1-1 TRBV25-1 13 NA TGTGCCAGCTCACTAAAGTCGGGCACTGAAGCTTTCTTT CASSLKSGTEAFF
NA TRBJ1-2 TRBV9 16 NA TGTGCCAGCAGCGTAGACGGGGGGTCTGATAACTATGGCTACACCTTC CASSVDGGSDNYGYTF
NA TRBJ2-7 TRBV20-1 12 NA TGCAGTGCTAGTGAAACGGGGGTCGAGCAGTACTTC CSASETGVEQYF
few TRBJ2-2 TRBV29-1 14 TRBD2 TGCAGCGTTGTTTCGGGACTAGCTCCTGGGGAGCTGTTTTTT CSVVSGLAPGELFF
NA TRBJ1-5 TRBV27 13 NA TGTGCCAGCAGTGGGGGCAGGCTGCAGCCCCAGCATTTT CASSGGRLQPQHF
NA TRBJ2-3 TRBV7-9 17 TRBD2 TGTGCCAGCAGCCCGCCGTTGATAGCGGGAGAGACAGATACGCAGTATTTT CASSPPLIAGETDTQYF
NA TRBJ2-1 TRBV4-3 15 TRBD2 TGCGCCAGCAGCCCGGCGGGACTAGCGGGACCCGAGCAGTTCTTC CASSPAGLAGPEQFF
few TRBJ2-7 TRBV19 14 NA TGTGCCAGTAGTATCACAGGGCGGGATTACGAGCAGTACTTC CASSITGRDYEQYF
NA TRBJ1-1 TRBV5-1 14 NA TGCGCCAGCAGCTTGTATGAGGGAAACACTGAAGCTTTCTTT CASSLYEGNTEAFF
few TRBJ2-3 TRBV20-1 16 TRBD2 TGCAGTGCTAGCCCCGGGACTAGCGGGAGCACAGATACGCAGTATTTT CSASPGTSGSTDTQYF
NA TRBJ2-7 TRBV5-6 18 TRBD2 TGTGCCAGCAGCTTGCCTTGGACTAGCGTGATGAGCTCCTACGAGCAGTACTTC CASSLPWTSVMSSYEQYF
NA TRBJ1-2 TRBV6-5 14 NA TGTGCCAGCAGTTACGGGGCCGGGGCTGGAGGCTACACCTTC CASSYGAGAGGYTF
few TRBJ2-5 TRBV5-5 15 NA TGTGCCAGCACCTTGGATCTACTGCCCGGAGAGACCCAGTACTTC CASTLDLLPGETQYF
NA TRBJ2-1 TRBV18 16 NA TGTGCCAGCTCACCACCCTGGGGGAGCTCCTACAATGAGCAGTTCTTC CASSPPWGSSYNEQFF
few TRBJ2-5 TRBV7-9 17 TRBD2 TGTGCCAGCAGCTTCGGACTAGCGGGGGGCCACCAAGAGACCCAGTACTTC CASSFGLAGGHQETQYF
once TRBJ2-2 TRBV12-3/TRBV12-4 16 NA TGTGCCAGCAAACCACCGGGACACATAAACACCGGGGAGCTGTTTTTT CASKPPGHINTGELFF
many TRBJ2-5 TRBV6-2/TRBV6-3 11 NA TGTGCCAGCAGTAACGGGGAGACCCAGTACTTC CASSNGETQYF
once TRBJ2-7 TRBV6-1 16 NA TGTGCCAGCAGTGAAGCGGGGGGAGTTCGGCCCTACGAGCAGTACTTC CASSEAGGVRPYEQYF
NA TRBJ1-5 TRBV6-6 13 NA TGTGCCAGCGACCGGACCGGGAATCAGCCCCAGCATTTT CASDRTGNQPQHF
few TRBJ2-7 TRBV15 14 TRBD1 TGTGCCACCTCTACAGGGGCCCGAGCCTACGAGCAGTACTTC CATSTGARAYEQYF
NA TRBJ2-3 TRBV30 14 TRBD2 TGTGCCTGGGCGGCGGGGGGACCCCAAGATACGCAGTATTTT CAWAAGGPQDTQYF
NA TRBJ2-7 TRBV5-6 18 TRBD2 TGTGCCAGCAGCTTGGGAACTAGCGGGAGGACGAGCTCCTACGAGCAGTACTTC CASSLGTSGRTSSYEQYF
NA TRBJ2-7 TRBV29-1 16 TRBD1 TGCAGCGTTGAAAGTTATTCCAGGGGGCTTCGGTACGAGCAGTACTTC CSVESYSRGLRYEQYF
NA TRBJ2-1 TRBV7-9 13 TRBD1 TGTGCCAGCAGCGAGCCAGGGGGCGAGGAGCAGTTCTTC CASSEPGGEEQFF
NA TRBJ2-7 TRBV20-1 13 TRBD1 TGCAGTGCTTCCCGGACAGGGAGTGACGAGCAGTACTTC CSASRTGSDEQYF
NA TRBJ1-1 TRBV28 16 NA TGTGCCAGCAGTTTATTGGCCCCTCCGTATGGGACTGAAGCTTTCTTT CASSLLAPPYGTEAFF
few TRBJ1-1 TRBV12-3/TRBV12-4 12 TRBD1 TGTGCCAGCAGTCTTGGGACAGTTGAAGCTTTCTTT CASSLGTVEAFF
few TRBJ2-5 TRBV6-2/TRBV6-3 17 TRBD2 TGTGCCAGCACCCCAGGTGGGCGGGGGGACCTACAAGAGACCCAGTACTTC CASTPGGRGDLQETQYF
few TRBJ2-3 TRBV5-4 16 TRBD2 TGTGCCAGCAGCTTGTACCGGGGGGGGTACACAGATACGCAGTATTTT CASSLYRGGYTDTQYF
many TRBJ2-1 TRBV7-3 14 TRBD1 TGTGCCAGCAGTCCCGGGACAGGGTCCAATGAGCAGTTCTTC CASSPGTGSNEQFF
NA TRBJ2-7 TRBV7-2 15 TRBD1 TGTGCCAGCAGCTTCGGACAGGGAGGCTTTCGCGAGCAGTACTTC CASSFGQGGFREQYF
NA TRBJ1-1 TRBV7-3 15 TRBD1 TGTGCCAGCAGCAGAAGGGACAGGATGAACACTGAAGCTTTCTTT CASSRRDRMNTEAFF
NA TRBJ2-5 TRBV3-1 18 TRBD2 TGTGCCAGCAGCACTGGCCGGCTAGCGGGGGGCCTTCAAGAGACCCAGTACTTC CASSTGRLAGGLQETQYF
NA TRBJ2-7 TRBV12-3/TRBV12-4 14 NA TGTGCCAGCAGTTCCCCGGAGAGACCCTACGAGCAGTACTTC CASSSPERPYEQYF
few TRBJ2-3 TRBV7-2 14 NA TGTGCCAGCAGCCGAGCGCGGGGCACAGATACGCAGTATTTT CASSRARGTDTQYF
NA TRBJ1-2 TRBV5-1 13 TRBD1 TGCGCCAGCAGCGACCCGACAGGGTATGGCTACACCTTC CASSDPTGYGYTF
few TRBJ2-7 TRBV7-8 13 NA TGTGCCAGCAGCTTAGATGCCTCCTACGAGCAGTACTTC CASSLDASYEQYF
few TRBJ1-1 TRBV3-1 15 NA TGTGCCAGCAGCCGAATGGGAGGGGCGAACACTGAAGCTTTCTTT CASSRMGGANTEAFF
few TRBJ2-7 TRBV5-1 14 NA TGCGCCAGCAGCTCAAATGGGGGCTCCTACGAGCAGTACTTC CASSSNGGSYEQYF
NA TRBJ2-7 TRBV15 18 TRBD1 TGTGCCACCAGCAGAGATCTTCACAGGGCAGGGGGTAGCTACGAGCAGTACTTC CATSRDLHRAGGSYEQYF
few TRBJ2-5 TRBV6-2/TRBV6-3 16 NA TGTGCCAGCAGTTATTATAGTGGGGTTGTTCGGGAGACCCAGTACTTC CASSYYSGVVRETQYF
once TRBJ1-2 TRBV4-2 16 NA TGTGCCAGCAGCCAAGTGGGGGGCGCAAATAACTATGGCTACACCTTC CASSQVGGANNYGYTF
NA TRBJ1-1 TRBV12-3/TRBV12-4 16 NA TGTGCCAGCAGTTTAGGGGAATGGGGCGCGGACACTGAAGCTTTCTTT CASSLGEWGADTEAFF
NA TRBJ2-2 TRBV6-5 16 TRBD2 TGTGCCAGCAGTTATATGCGGGGGGGCAATCCCGGGGAGCTGTTTTTT CASSYMRGGNPGELFF
few TRBJ2-1 TRBV9 13 NA TGTGCCAGCAGCCCCCCCAATGGTAATGAGCAGTTCTTC CASSPPNGNEQFF
NA TRBJ1-5 TRBV5-1 15 NA TGCGCCAGCAGCCGGGACACAGGTGCCTCAGGGCCCCAGCATTTT CASSRDTGASGPQHF
NA TRBJ1-2 TRBV14 13 TRBD1 TGTGCCAGCAGTCGCGGGACAGCAAGTGGCTACACCTTC CASSRGTASGYTF
few TRBJ2-7 TRBV29-1 12 NA TGCAGCGTTGGGACAGCTTTCTACGAGCAGTACTTC CSVGTAFYEQYF
NA TRBJ1-3 TRBV29-1 11 NA TGCAGCGCCCTACTCAGGAACACCATATATTTT CSALLRNTIYF
many TRBJ2-7 TRBV12-3/TRBV12-4 14 NA TGTGCCAGCAGTCGTTCGGGGGCCTCCTACGAGCAGTACTTC CASSRSGASYEQYF